This TCR beta chain was retrieved from a study of OX40 agonist ivuxolimab in advanced cancers. Study overall: With a range of roughly 20 to 90, age averaged approximately 55 years, and roughly 80% were male.

With respect to this clone: Its antigen is still unknown. Other nucleotide sequences from this sample produce the same CDR3.

Findings and caveats of the study: CD8+ T cells averaged more expanded clones than CD4+. There was clonal expansion of CD4+ and CD8+ blood T cells by week 6 at 0.1 to 3.0 mg/kg.

The protocol was immunoSEQ multiplex PCR, while the TCRdb copy is restricted to in-frame clones and leaves out a portion. The sample holds 45,000 to 60,000 clones, 80% to 90% seen once. This CDR3 region has 15 residues. The germline gives CDR1 GTSNPN, CDR2 SVGIG (reference sequence). Trimming cost V 0 bases and J 1 base; bases outside gene matches: 2. The clonotype was recovered from an adult with an advanced solid tumor such as melanoma, head and neck, liver or kidney cancer. This specimen was CD4+ or CD8+ T cells sorted from blood, taken in a trial of the OX40 agonist ivuxolimab. This chain links TRBV30 with TRBJ2-3; 9 bases line up with TRBD2. CDR3 region: CAWSVPSGGTDTQYF. DNA of the CDR3: TGTGCCTGGAGTGTCCCTAGCGGGGGCACAGATACGCAGTATTTT.